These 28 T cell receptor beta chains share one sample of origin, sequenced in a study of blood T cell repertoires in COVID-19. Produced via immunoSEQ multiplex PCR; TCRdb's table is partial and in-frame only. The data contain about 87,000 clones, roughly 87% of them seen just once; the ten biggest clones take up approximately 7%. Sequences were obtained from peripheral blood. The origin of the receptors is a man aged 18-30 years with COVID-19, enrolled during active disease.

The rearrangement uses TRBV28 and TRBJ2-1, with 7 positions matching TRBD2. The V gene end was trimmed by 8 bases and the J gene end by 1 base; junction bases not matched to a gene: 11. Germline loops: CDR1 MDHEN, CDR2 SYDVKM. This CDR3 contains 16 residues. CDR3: CASSLQRDGSYNEQFF. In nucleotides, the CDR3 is TGTGCCAGCTCCCTTCAGCGGGATGGGTCCTACAATGAGCAGTTCTTC.

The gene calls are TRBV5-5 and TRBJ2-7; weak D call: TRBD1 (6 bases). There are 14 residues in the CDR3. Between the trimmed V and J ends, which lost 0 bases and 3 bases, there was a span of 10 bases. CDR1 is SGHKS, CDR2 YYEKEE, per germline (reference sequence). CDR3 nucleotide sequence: TGTGCCAGCAGCTTGGTGGGGGCTCTCTACGAGCAGTACTTC. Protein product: CASSLVGALYEQYF.

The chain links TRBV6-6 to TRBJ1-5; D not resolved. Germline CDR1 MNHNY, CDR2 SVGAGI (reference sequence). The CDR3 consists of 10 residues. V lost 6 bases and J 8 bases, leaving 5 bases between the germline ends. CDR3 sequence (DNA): TGTGCCAGCAGCCTCGAGCCCCAGCATTTT. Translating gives CASSLEPQHF.

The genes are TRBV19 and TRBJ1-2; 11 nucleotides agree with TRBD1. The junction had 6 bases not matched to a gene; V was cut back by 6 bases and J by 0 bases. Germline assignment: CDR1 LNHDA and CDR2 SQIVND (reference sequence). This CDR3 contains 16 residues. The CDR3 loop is CASSPGQGVANYGYTF. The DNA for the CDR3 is TGTGCCAGTAGCCCGGGACAGGGGGTAGCTAACTATGGCTACACCTTC.

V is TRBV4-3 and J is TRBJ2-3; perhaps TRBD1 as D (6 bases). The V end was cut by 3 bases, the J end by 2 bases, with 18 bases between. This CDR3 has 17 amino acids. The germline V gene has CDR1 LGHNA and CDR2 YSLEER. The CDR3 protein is CASSQGLRRGSTDTQYF. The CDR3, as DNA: TGCGCCAGCAGCCAGGGTCTTCGCAGGGGATCCACAGATACGCAGTATTTT.

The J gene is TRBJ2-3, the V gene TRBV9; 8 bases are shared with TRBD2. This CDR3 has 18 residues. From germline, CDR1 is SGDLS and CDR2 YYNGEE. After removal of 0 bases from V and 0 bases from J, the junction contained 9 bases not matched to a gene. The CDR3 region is CASSVAPGASGSTDTQYF. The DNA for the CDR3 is TGTGCCAGCAGCGTAGCCCCCGGTGCTAGCGGGAGCACAGATACGCAGTATTTT.

CDR3 DNA sequence: TGTGCCAGCAGTTACTCGACAGGGGGCAACACCTTC. Translated: CASSYSTGGNTF. This rearrangement joins TRBV6-2 or TRBV6-3 to TRBJ1-2; 10 bases map to TRBD1. V shed 0 bases, J shed 12 bases, and the junction held 1 base outside the gene matches. The CDR3 totals 12 residues. From germline, CDR1 is MNHEY and CDR2 SVGEGT.

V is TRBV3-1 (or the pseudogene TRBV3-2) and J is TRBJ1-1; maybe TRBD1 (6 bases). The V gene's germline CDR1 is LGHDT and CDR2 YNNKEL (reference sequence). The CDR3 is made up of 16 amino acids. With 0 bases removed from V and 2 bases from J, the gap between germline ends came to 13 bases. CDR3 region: CASSQEGNRANTEAFF. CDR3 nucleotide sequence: TGTGCCAGCAGCCAAGAGGGTAACAGGGCCAACACTGAAGCTTTCTTT.

The DNA for the CDR3 is TGTGCCAGCAGTTCGCCTTACATAGCGGGAGGCTACTACGAGCAGTACTTC. Protein product: CASSSPYIAGGYYEQYF. The V call is TRBV27, the J call TRBJ2-7; 10 positions agree with TRBD2. Germline V CDR1 and CDR2: MNHEY, SMNVEV (reference sequence). CDR3 length equals 17 residues. After removal of 4 bases from V and 3 bases from J, the junction contained 12 bases not matched to a gene.

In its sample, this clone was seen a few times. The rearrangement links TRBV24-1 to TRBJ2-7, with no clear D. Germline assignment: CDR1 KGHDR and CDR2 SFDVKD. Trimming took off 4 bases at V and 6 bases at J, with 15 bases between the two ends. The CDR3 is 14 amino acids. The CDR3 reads CATSDPGQSPEQYF. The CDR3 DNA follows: TGTGCCACCAGTGACCCTGGGCAGTCACCCGAGCAGTACTTC.

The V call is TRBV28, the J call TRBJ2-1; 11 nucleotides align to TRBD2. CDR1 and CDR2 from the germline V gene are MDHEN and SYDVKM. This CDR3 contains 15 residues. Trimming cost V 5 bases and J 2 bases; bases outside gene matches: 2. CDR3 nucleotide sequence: TGTGCCAGCAGTCAGGGACTAGCGGCCTACAATGAGCAGTTCTTC. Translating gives CASSQGLAAYNEQFF.

CDR3 region: CASSLGGKLAGVLETQYF. As DNA, the CDR3 is TGTGCCAGCAGCTTAGGAGGCAAACTAGCGGGAGTATTAGAGACCCAGTACTTC. The chain uses TRBV7-2 and TRBJ2-5; 11 bases are a match to TRBD2. There are 18 residues in the CDR3. V gave up 1 base and J gave up 4 bases; unmatched junction bases: 11. Germline CDR1 reads SGHTA; CDR2 reads FQGNSA.

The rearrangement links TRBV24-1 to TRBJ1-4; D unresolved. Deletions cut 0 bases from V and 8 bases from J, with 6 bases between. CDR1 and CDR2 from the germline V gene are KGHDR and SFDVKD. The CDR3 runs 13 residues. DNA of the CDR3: TGTGCCACCAGTGATTTGCAATCCGAAAAACTGTTTTTT. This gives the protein CATSDLQSEKLFF.

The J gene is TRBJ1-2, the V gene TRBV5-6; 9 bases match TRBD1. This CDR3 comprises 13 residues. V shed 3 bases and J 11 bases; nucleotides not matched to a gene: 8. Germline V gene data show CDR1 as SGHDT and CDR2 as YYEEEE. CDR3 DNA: TGTGCCAGCAGCTCCGGGACAGGGTGGGATTACACCTTC. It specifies CASSSGTGWDYTF.

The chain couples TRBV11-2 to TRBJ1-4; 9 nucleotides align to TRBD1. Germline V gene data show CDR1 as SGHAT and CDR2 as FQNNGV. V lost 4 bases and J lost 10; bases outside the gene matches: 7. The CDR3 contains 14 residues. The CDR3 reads CASSSGQGEGKLFF. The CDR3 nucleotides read TGTGCCAGCAGCTCGGGACAGGGTGAAGGAAAACTGTTTTTT.

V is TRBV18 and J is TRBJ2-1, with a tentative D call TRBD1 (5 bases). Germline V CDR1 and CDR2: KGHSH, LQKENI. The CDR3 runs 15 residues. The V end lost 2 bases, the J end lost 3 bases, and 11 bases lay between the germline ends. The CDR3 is CASSPSGQDYNEQFF. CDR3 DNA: TGTGCCAGCTCACCATCAGGGCAGGACTACAATGAGCAGTTCTTC.

This chain's CDR3 is CASSLGNLGATDTQYF. DNA of the CDR3: TGTGCCAGCAGTTTAGGGAATCTGGGGGCCACAGATACGCAGTATTTT. The chain carries TRBV28 and TRBJ2-3; D possibly corresponds to TRBD1 (6 bases). V lost 2 bases, J lost 2 bases, and 14 bases lay in between. The V gene's germline CDR1 is MDHEN and CDR2 SYDVKM. There are 16 residues in the CDR3.

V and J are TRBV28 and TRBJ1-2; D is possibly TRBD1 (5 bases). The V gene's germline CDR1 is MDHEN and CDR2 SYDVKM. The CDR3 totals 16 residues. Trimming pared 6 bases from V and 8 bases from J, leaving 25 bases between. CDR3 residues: CASSYDTTLGDWGYTF. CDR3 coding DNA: TGTGCCAGCAGCTACGATACAACCCTGGGGGACTGGGGCTACACCTTC.

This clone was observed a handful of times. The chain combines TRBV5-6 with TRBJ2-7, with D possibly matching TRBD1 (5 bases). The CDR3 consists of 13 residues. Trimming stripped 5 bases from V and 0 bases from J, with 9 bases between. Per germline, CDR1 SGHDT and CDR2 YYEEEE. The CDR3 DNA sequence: TGTGCCAGCAGTGAGACAGTCTCCTACGAGCAGTACTTC. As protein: CASSETVSYEQYF.

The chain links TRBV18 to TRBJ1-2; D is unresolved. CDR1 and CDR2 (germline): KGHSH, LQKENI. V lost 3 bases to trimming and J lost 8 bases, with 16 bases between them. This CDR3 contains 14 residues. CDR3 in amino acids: CASSPQAGSLGYTF. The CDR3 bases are TGTGCCAGCTCACCCCAAGCAGGTTCCCTAGGCTACACCTTC. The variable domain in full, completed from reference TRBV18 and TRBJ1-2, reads NAGVMQNPRHLVRRRGQEARLRCSPMKGHSHVYWYRQLPEEGLKFMVYLQKENIIDESGMPKERFSAEFPKEGPSILRIQQVVRGDSAAYFCASSPQAGSLGYTFGSGTRLTVV.

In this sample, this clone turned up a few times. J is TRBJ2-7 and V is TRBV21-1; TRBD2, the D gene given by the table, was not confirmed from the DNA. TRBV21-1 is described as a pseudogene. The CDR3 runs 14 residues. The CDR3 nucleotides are TGTGCCAGCAGCAAAGGGGGGGACTCCTACGAGCAGTACTTC. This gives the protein CASSKGGDSYEQYF.

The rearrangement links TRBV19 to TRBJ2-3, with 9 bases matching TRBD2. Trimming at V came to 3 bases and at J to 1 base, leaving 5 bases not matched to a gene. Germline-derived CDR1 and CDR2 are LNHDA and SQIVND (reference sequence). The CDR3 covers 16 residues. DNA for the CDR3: TGTGCCAGTAGTATGGTAGCGGGAGTGGGCACAGATACGCAGTATTTT. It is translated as CASSMVAGVGTDTQYF. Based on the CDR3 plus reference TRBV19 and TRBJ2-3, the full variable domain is DGGITQSPKYLFRKEGQNVTLSCEQNLNHDAMYWYRQDPGQGLRLIYYSQIVNDFQKGDIAEGYSVSREKKESFPLTVTSAQKNPTAFYLCASSMVAGVGTDTQYFGPGTRLTVL.

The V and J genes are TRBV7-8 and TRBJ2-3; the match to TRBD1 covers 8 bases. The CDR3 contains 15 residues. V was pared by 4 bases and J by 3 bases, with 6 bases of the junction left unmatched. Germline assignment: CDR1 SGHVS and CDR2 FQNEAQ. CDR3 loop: CASSSWTGTTDTQYF. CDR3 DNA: TGTGCCAGCAGCTCGTGGACAGGGACGACAGATACGCAGTATTTT.

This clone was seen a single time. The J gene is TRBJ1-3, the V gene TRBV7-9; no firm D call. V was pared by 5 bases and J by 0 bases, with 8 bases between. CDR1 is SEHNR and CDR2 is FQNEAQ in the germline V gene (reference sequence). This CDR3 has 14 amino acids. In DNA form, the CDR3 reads TGTGCCAGCAGCCGACAAAACTCTGGAAACACCATATATTTT. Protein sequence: CASSRQNSGNTIYF.

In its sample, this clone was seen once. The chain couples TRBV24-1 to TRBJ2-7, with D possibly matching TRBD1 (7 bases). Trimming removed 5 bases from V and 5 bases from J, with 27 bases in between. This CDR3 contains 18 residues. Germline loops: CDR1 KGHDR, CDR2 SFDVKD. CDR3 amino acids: CATSVPRRGRSRFDEQYF. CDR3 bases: TGTGCCACCAGTGTCCCTAGGAGGGGGCGATCCAGATTTGACGAGCAGTACTTC.

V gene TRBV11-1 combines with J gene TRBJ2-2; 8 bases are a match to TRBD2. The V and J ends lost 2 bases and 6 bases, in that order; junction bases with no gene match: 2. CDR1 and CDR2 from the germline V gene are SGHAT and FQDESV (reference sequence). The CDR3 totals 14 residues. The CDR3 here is CASSLSGRAGELFF. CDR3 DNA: TGTGCCAGCAGCTTATCCGGGAGGGCCGGGGAGCTGTTTTTT.

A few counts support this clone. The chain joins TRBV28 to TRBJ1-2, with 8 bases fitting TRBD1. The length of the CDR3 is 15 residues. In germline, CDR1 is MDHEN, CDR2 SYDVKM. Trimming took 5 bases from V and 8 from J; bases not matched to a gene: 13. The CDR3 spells CASSPTPDRVEGYTF. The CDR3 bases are TGTGCCAGCAGTCCTACCCCGGACAGGGTAGAGGGCTACACCTTC.

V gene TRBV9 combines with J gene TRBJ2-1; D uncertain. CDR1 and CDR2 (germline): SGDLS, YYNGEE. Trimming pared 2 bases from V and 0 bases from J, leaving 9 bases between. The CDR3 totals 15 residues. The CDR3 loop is CASSVNWYSYNEQFF. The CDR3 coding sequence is TGTGCCAGCAGCGTTAACTGGTACTCCTACAATGAGCAGTTCTTC.